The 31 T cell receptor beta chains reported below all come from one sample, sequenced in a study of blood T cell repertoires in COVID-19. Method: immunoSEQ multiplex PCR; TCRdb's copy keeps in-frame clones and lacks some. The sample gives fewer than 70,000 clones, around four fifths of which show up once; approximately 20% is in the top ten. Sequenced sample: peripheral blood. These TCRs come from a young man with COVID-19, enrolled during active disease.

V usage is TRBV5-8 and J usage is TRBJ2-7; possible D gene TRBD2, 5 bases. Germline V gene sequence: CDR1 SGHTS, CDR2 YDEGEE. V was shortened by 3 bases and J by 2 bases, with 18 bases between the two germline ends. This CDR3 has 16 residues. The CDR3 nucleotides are TGTGCCAGCAGCTCGAAACCCGGACGGGAAACCTACGAGCAGTACTTC. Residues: CASSSKPGRETYEQYF.

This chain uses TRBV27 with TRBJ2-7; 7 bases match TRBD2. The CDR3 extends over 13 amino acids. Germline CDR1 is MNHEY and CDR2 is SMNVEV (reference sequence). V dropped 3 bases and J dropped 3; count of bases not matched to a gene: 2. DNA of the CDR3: TGTGCCAGCAGTTTCAGGACTAGCTACGAGCAGTACTTC. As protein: CASSFRTSYEQYF.

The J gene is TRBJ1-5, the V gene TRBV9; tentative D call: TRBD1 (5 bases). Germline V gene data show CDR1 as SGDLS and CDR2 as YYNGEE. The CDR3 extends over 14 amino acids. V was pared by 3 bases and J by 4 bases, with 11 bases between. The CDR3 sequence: CASSDVPGNQPQHF. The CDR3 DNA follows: TGTGCCAGCAGCGATGTTCCAGGGAATCAGCCCCAGCATTTT.

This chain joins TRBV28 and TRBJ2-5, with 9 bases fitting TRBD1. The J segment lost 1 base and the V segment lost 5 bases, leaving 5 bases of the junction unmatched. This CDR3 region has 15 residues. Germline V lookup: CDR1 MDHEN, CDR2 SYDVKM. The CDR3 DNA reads TGTGCCAGCAGTGGGGGACAGGGCCTCCAAGAGACCCAGTACTTC. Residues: CASSGGQGLQETQYF.

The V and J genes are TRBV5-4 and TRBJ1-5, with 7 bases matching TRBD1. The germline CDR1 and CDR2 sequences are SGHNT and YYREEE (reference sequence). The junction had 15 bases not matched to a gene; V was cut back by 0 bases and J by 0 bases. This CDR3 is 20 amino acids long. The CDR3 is CASSLGGHQDRKNSNQPQHF. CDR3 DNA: TGTGCCAGCAGCTTGGGGGGTCACCAGGACAGGAAAAATAGCAATCAGCCCCAGCATTTT.

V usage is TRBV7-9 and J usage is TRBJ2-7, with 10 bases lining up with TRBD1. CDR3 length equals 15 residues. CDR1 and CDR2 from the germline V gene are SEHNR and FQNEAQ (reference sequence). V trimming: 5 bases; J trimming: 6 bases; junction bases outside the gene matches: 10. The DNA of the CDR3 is TGTGCCAGCAGCGTTATGGGACAGGGGCCTAGCGAGCAGTACTTC. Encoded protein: CASSVMGQGPSEQYF.

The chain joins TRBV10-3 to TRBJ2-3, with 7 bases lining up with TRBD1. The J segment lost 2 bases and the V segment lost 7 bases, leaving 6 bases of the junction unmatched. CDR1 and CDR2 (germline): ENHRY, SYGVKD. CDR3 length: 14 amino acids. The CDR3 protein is CAITQTGSTDTQYF. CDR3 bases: TGTGCCATCACCCAGACAGGGTCCACAGATACGCAGTATTTT.

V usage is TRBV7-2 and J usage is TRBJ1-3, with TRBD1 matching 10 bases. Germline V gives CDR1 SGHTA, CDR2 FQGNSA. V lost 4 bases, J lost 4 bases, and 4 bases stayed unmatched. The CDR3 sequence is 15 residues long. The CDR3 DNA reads TGTGCCAGCAGCTCCTCGACAGGGGGCGGAAACACCATATATTTT. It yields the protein CASSSSTGGGNTIYF.

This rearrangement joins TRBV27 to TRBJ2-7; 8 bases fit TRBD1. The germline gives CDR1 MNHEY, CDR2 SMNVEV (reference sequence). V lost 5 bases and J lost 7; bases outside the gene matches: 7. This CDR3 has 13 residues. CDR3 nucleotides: TGTGCCAGCAGTGTAGGACAGGGAGGAGAGCAGTACTTC. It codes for CASSVGQGGEQYF.

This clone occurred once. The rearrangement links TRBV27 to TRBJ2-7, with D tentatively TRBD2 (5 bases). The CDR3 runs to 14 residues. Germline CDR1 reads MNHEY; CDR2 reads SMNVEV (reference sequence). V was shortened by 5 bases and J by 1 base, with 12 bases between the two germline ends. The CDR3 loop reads CASSDYLGSYEQYF. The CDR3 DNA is TGTGCCAGCAGTGACTACTTGGGATCCTACGAGCAGTACTTC.

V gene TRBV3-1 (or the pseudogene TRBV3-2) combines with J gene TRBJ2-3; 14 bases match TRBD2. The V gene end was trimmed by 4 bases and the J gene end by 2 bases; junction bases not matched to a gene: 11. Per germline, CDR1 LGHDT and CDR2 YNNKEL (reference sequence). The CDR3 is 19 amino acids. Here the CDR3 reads CASSLGLAGGPSHTDTQYF. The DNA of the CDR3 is TGTGCCAGCAGCCTCGGACTAGCGGGGGGTCCCTCCCACACAGATACGCAGTATTTT.

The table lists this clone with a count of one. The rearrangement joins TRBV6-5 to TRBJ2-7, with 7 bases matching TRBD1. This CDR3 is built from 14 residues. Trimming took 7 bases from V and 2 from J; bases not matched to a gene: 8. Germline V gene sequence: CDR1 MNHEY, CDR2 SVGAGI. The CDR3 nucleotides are TGTGCCAGCACCATAAAAGACAGGGCCTACGAGCAGTACTTC. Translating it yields CASTIKDRAYEQYF.

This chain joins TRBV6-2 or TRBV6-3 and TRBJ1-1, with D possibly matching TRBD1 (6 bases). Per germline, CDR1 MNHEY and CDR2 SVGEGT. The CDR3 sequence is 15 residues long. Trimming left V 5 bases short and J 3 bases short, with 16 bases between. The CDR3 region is CASSPETGRDTEAFF. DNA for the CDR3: TGTGCCAGCAGTCCCGAGACAGGCCGGGACACTGAAGCTTTCTTT.

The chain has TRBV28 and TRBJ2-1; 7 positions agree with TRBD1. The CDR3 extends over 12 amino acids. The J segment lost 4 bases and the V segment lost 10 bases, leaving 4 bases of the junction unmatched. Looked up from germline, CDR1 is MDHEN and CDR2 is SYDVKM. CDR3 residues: CATRTGYNEQFF. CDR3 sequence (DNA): TGTGCCACCCGGACAGGATACAATGAGCAGTTCTTC.

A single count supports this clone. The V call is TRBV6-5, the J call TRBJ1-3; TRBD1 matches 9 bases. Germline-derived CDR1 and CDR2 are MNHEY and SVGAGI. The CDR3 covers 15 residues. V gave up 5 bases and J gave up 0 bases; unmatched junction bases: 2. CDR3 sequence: CASSRTGDSGNTIYF. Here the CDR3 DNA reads TGTGCCAGCAGTAGGACAGGGGACTCTGGAAACACCATATATTTT.

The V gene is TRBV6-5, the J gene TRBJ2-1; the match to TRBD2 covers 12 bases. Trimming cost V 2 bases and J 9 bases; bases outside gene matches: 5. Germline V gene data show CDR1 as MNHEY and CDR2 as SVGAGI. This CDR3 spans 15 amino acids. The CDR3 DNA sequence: TGTGCCAGCAGTTACAGGTCTAGCGGGAGGGCTGAGCAGTTCTTC. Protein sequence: CASSYRSSGRAEQFF.

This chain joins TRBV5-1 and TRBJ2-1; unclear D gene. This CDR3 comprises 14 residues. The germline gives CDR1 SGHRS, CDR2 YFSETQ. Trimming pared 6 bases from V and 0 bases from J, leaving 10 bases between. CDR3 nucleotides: TGCGCCAGCAATGTTTACAGCTCCTACAATGAGCAGTTCTTC. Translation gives CASNVYSSYNEQFF.

The CDR3 DNA reads TGTGCCAGCAGTGAGCCGGGACAAGAGCTACATCAGCCCCAGCATTTT. Encoded protein: CASSEPGQELHQPQHF. The J gene is TRBJ1-5, the V gene TRBV25-1, with D possibly matching TRBD1 (6 bases). The CDR3 consists of 16 residues. With 3 bases removed from V and 5 bases from J, the gap between germline ends came to 17 bases. Germline CDR1 reads MGHDK; CDR2 reads SYGVNS.

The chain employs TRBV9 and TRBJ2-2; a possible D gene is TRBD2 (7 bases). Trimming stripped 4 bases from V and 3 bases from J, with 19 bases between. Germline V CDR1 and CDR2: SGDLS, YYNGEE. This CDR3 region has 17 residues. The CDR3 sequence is CASSPRGGRDDTGELFF. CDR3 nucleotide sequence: TGTGCCAGCAGCCCGAGGGGGGGGCGGGACGACACCGGGGAGCTGTTTTTT.

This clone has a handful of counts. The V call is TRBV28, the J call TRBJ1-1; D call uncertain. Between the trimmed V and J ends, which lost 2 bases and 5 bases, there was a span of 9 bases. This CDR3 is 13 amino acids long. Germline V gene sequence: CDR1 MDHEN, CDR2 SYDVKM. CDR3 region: CASSLPSRTEAFF. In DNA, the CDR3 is TGTGCCAGCAGTTTACCCTCTCGGACTGAAGCTTTCTTT.

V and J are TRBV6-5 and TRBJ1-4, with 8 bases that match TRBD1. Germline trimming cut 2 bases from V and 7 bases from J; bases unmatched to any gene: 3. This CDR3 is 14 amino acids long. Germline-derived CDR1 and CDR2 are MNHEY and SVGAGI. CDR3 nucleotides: TGTGCCAGCAGTTACAGGACAGGGAGTGAAAAACTGTTTTTT. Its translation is CASSYRTGSEKLFF.

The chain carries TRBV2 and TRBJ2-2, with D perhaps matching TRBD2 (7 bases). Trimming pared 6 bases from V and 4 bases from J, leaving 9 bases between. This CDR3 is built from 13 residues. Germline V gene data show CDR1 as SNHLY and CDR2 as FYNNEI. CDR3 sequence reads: CASRGGLTGELFF. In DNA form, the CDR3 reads TGTGCCAGCAGGGGGGGGCTCACCGGGGAGCTGTTTTTT.

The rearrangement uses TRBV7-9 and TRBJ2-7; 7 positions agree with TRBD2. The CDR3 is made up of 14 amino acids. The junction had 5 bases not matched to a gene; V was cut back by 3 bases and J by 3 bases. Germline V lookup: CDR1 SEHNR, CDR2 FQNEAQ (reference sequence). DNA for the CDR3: TGTGCCAGCAGCTTGGGACTACTTTACTACGAGCAGTACTTC. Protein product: CASSLGLLYYEQYF.

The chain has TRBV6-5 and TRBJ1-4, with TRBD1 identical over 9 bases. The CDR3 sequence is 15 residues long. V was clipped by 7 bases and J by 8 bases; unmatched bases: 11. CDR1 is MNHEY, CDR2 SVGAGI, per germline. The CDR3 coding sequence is TGTGCCAGCACCAAAGGGGAGGACAGGGGCGAAAAACTGTTTTTT. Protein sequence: CASTKGEDRGEKLFF.

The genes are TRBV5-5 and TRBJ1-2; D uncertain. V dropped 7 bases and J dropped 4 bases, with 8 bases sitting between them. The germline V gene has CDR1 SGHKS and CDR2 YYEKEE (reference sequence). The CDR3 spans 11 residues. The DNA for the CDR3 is TGTGCCAGCGGGGAGTTCTATGGCTACACCTTC. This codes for CASGEFYGYTF.

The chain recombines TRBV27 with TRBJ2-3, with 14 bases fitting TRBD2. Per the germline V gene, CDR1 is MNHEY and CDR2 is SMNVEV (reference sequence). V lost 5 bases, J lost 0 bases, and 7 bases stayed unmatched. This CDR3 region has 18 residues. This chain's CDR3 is CASSQGLAGASSTDTQYF. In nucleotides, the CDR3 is TGTGCCAGCAGTCAGGGACTAGCGGGGGCTTCTAGCACAGATACGCAGTATTTT.

CDR3 region: CASSSRLAGGTDTQYF. CDR3 sequence (DNA): TGTGCCAGCAGTTCTCGACTAGCGGGGGGTACAGATACGCAGTATTTT. This chain links TRBV6-2 or TRBV6-3 with TRBJ2-3; 13 nucleotides match TRBD2. V was clipped by 4 bases and J by 3 bases; unmatched bases: 4. Germline V CDR1 and CDR2: MNHEY, SVGEGT. This CDR3 region has 16 residues.

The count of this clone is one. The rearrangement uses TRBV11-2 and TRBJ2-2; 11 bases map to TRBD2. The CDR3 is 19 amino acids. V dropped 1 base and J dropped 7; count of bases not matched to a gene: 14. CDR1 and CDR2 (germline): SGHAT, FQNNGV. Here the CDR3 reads CASSLASWASGRRGGELFF. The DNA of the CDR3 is TGTGCCAGCAGCTTAGCCTCCTGGGCTAGCGGGAGGCGGGGCGGGGAGCTGTTTTTT.

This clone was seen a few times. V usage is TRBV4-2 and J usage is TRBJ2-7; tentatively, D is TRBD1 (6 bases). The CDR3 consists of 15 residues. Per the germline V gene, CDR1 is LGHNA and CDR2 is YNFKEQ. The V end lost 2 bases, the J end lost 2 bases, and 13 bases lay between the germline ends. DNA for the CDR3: TGTGCCAGCAGCCAACGGACCGAGGGGGCCTACGAGCAGTACTTC. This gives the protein CASSQRTEGAYEQYF.

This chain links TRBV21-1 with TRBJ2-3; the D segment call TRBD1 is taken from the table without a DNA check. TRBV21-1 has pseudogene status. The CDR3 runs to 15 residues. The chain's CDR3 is CASSKGGTAPDTQYF. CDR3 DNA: TGTGCCAGCAGCAAAGGAGGGACAGCGCCAGATACGCAGTATTTT.

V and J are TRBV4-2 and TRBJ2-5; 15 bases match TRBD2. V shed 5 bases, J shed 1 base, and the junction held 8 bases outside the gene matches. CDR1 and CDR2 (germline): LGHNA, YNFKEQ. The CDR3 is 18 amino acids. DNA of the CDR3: TGTGCCAGCAGCGAGAGGACTAGCGGGGGGGCCTTCCAAGAGACCCAGTACTTC. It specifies CASSERTSGGAFQETQYF.